The 9 T cell receptor beta chains in this list originate from one sample, sequenced in a study of glioma-infiltrating T cells after dendritic cell vaccination. Described time point: after dendritic cell vaccination, including at tumor progression/relapse. TCRdb's copy holds only in-frame clones and misses some; the assay was immunoSEQ multiplex PCR. The sample lists 65,000 or so clones; 86% were seen once. This sample comprised blood, obtained after dendritic cell vaccination. Receptors originate from a human donor with glioblastoma.

The CDR3 spells CASSLLGTGVSYGYTF. The DNA for the CDR3 is TGTGCCAGCAGCTTATTAGGGACAGGGGTGAGCTATGGCTACACCTTC. The chain joins TRBV11-2 to TRBJ1-2; 10 bases agree with TRBD1. CDR1 is SGHAT and CDR2 is FQNNGV in the germline V gene. CDR3 length equals 16 residues. The junction had 7 bases not matched to a gene; V was cut back by 2 bases and J by 4 bases.

The chain recombines TRBV10-1 with TRBJ2-3, with TRBD2 matching over 11 bases. Germline lookup yields CDR1 WNHNN and CDR2 SYGVQD (reference sequence). This CDR3 region has 15 residues. The J segment lost 4 bases and the V segment lost 2 bases, leaving 2 bases of the junction unmatched. This CDR3 is CASSEVAGGPDTQYF. For the CDR3, the DNA is TGCGCCAGCAGTGAGGTAGCGGGGGGGCCAGATACGCAGTATTTT.

Comments on this clone: The DNA is left out, because the CDR3 cannot be placed on it with certainty; the CDR3 is given as TCRdb lists it. The chain is built from TRBV7-9 and TRBJ1-1. CDR1 is SEHNR and CDR2 is FQNEAQ in the germline V gene (reference sequence). Both ends counted, the CDR3 spans 13 residues. This chain's CDR3 is CASSDFRGTEAFF.

The chain links TRBV9 to TRBJ1-1; 7 bases are shared with TRBD1. Looked up from germline, CDR1 is SGDLS and CDR2 is YYNGEE. The CDR3 loop spans 14 amino acids. V shed 4 bases, J shed 3 bases, and the junction held 6 bases outside the gene matches. CDR3 residues: CASSYRDSYTEAFF. The CDR3 coding sequence is TGTGCCAGCAGCTACCGGGACAGCTACACTGAAGCTTTCTTT.

V and J are TRBV30 and TRBJ1-4; the D is unclear. Germline V CDR1 and CDR2: GTSNPN, SVGIG (reference sequence). The CDR3 consists of 14 residues. V was pared by 3 bases and J by 3 bases, with 11 bases between. CDR3 DNA sequence: TGTGCCTGGAGGCGCGGGATCCCTAATGAAAAACTGTTTTTT. It is translated as CAWRRGIPNEKLFF.

The genes are TRBV30 and TRBJ2-3, with TRBD2 matching 9 bases. The CDR3 extends over 16 amino acids. CDR1 is GTSNPN, CDR2 SVGIG, per germline (reference sequence). Trimming cost V 0 bases and J 5 bases; bases outside gene matches: 9. CDR3 sequence (DNA): TGTGCCTGGAGTGTACTAGGGCGGGGGGGCGAAGATACGCAGTATTTT. This translates into CAWSVLGRGGEDTQYF.

V usage is TRBV6-1 and J usage is TRBJ1-2; maybe TRBD1 (6 bases). This CDR3 comprises 12 residues. From germline, CDR1 is MNHNS and CDR2 SASEGT. Trimming removed 10 bases at V and 10 bases at J, with 19 bases between. The CDR3 is CAMRTDPQYYTF. The CDR3 DNA reads TGTGCCATGCGGACAGACCCGCAGTACTACACCTTC.

J is TRBJ2-7 and V is TRBV5-6; D is possibly TRBD2 (5 bases). Germline V gene lookup returns CDR1 SGHDT and CDR2 YYEEEE. V shed 5 bases and J shed 2 bases, with 8 bases lying between them. The CDR3 loop spans 12 amino acids. CDR3 bases: TGTGCCAGCAGTCTGACTACCTACGAGCAGTACTTC. Translation: CASSLTTYEQYF.

CDR3 amino acids: CASSSGQGRSYEQYF. The CDR3 DNA reads TGTGCCAGCAGTTCTGGACAGGGCCGCTCCTACGAGCAGTACTTC. The chain combines TRBV6-6 with TRBJ2-7, with TRBD1 identical over 8 bases. Germline values: CDR1 MNHNY, CDR2 SVGAGI (reference sequence). Trimming removed 4 bases from V and 0 bases from J; junction bases left unmatched: 5. This CDR3 spans 15 amino acids.